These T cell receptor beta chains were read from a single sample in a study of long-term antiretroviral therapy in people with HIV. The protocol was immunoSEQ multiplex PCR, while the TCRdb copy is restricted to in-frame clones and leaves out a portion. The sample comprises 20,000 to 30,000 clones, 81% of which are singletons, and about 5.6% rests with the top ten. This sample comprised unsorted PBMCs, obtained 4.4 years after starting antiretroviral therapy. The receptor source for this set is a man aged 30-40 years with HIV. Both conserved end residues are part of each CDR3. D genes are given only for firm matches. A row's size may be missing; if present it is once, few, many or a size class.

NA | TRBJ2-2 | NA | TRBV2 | CASSAPGKYTGELFF | TGTGCCAGCAGTGCGCCAGGGAAGTACACCGGGGAGCTGTTTTTT
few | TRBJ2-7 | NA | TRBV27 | CASSARGRGASYEQYF | TGTGCCAGCAGTGCCCGGGGCAGGGGGGCCTCCTACGAGCAGTACTTC
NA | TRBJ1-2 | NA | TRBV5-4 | CASSPWQGHGYTF | TGTGCCAGCAGCCCGTGGCAGGGTCATGGCTACACCTTC
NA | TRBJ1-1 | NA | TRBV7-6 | CASSPGLNTEAFF | TGTGCCAGCAGCCCCGGACTGAACACTGAAGCTTTCTTT
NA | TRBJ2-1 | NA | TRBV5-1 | CASSYLDGITDEQFF | TGCGCCAGCAGCTACCTGGACGGAATCACAGATGAGCAGTTCTTC
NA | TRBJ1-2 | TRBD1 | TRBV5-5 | CASTRQGAGFGYTF | TGTGCCAGCACCCGCCAGGGGGCTGGGTTTGGCTACACCTTC
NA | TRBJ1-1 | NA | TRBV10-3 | CAISESKLGTEAFF | TGTGCCATCAGTGAGTCGAAGTTGGGCACTGAAGCTTTCTTT
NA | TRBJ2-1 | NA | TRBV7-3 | CASSLVPGGGHEQFF | TGTGCCAGCAGCTTAGTCCCCGGGGGCGGGCATGAGCAGTTCTTC
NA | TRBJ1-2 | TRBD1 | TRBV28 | CASTSPTGSGYTF | TGTGCCAGCACCTCCCCGACAGGGAGCGGCTACACCTTC
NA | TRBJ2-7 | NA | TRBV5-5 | CASSPGVGSLGYEQYF | TGTGCCAGCAGCCCCGGAGTAGGGTCCCTGGGCTACGAGCAGTACTTC
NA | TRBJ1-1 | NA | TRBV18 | CASSATGTEAFF | TGTGCCAGCTCGGCCACGGGGACTGAAGCTTTCTTT
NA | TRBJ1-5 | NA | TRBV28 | CASTPILGFNQPQHF | TGTGCCAGCACCCCTATATTGGGGTTCAATCAGCCCCAGCATTTT
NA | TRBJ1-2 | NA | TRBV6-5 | CASSSNHRDGYGYTF | TGTGCCAGCAGCTCGAACCACAGGGATGGCTATGGCTACACCTTC
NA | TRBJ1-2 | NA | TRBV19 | CASSIDLLDSYYGYTF | TGTGCCAGTAGTATAGATCTCCTGGACAGCTATTATGGCTACACCTTC
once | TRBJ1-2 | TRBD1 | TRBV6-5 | CASSPYRTGSYGYTF | TGTGCCAGCAGTCCCTACCGGACAGGGTCGTATGGCTACACCTTC